A single TCR beta chain is shown here with its context. Its antigen remains unidentified. CDR3 length: 14 residues. Germline V CDR1 and CDR2: MDHEN, SYDVKM. Germline trimming cut 7 bases from V and 2 bases from J; bases unmatched to any gene: 7. The data originate from a study of cytomegalovirus exposure and HLA in healthy donors. The study's findings and limits: A later analysis associated approximately 17,000 TCR beta sequences with HLA alleles at a 0.05 false discovery rate. For most TCR beta V segments, an earlier analysis put the productive rate at about 87% or about 30% of the time. As a later analysis revealed, the rate of TCR association differed by HLA locus, with DRB1 most and HLA-C fewest. In a later analysis, several top co-occurrence clusters appeared linked to parvovirus B19, influenza, CMV and Epstein-Barr virus.

PCR employed 60 Vbeta and 13 Jbeta primers. Assay: immunoSEQ multiplex PCR; the TCRdb copy retains only in-frame clones and omits some. The data contain some 70,000 clones, less than 85% of them singletons. The sequencing input was PBMCs. The gene calls are TRBV28 and TRBJ2-7; TRBD1 aligns across 8 bases. The receptor's source is a woman between 50 and 59 years old in good health and CMV-seronegative. The CDR3 nucleotides read TGTGCCAGCACCCCGGACAGGGTAACCTACGAGCAGTACTTC. Amino acids: CASTPDRVTYEQYF.